This T cell receptor (beta chain) was captured by sequencing in a study of blood T cell repertoires in COVID-19. Method: immunoSEQ multiplex PCR; TCRdb's copy keeps in-frame clones and lacks some. The sample records around 260,000 clones, about four fifths being singletons. The CDR3 length is 14 residues. CDR1 and CDR2 from the germline V gene are MNHEY and SMNVEV (reference sequence). V was shortened by 8 bases and J by 0 bases, with 11 bases between the two germline ends. What was sequenced was peripheral blood. The clonotype comes from a woman between 50 and 59 years old who had recovered from COVID-19. The V and J genes are TRBV27 and TRBJ2-1; D possibly corresponds to TRBD1 (6 bases). For the CDR3, the DNA is TGTGCCAGCCAGGGGCCGTTCTCCTACAATGAGCAGTTCTTC. It specifies CASQGPFSYNEQFF.